This note documents a single TCR beta chain sequence. These data are taken from a study of regulatory and conventional T cells in RAG deficiency. The assay was immunoSEQ multiplex PCR, and TCRdb's table has in-frame clones only and misses some. The sample yields some 30,000 clones, around nine tenths seen once. V was clipped by 1 base and J by 1 base; unmatched bases: 5. There are 16 residues in the CDR3. Germline assignment: CDR1 SEHNR and CDR2 FQNEAQ (reference sequence). The sample was also reused in another study, on regulatory T cells. According to that study: The PCR used 52 TRBV and 13 TRBJ primers.

This clonotype was sampled from a human donor in good health. This sequence joins TRBV7-9 and TRBJ1-1, with TRBD1 identical over 8 bases. Sequenced material: CD8+ T cells sorted from blood. As DNA, the CDR3 is TGTGCCAGCAGCTTAGAACAGGGGGGCGGGAACACTGAAGCTTTCTTT. This translates into CASSLEQGGGNTEAFF.